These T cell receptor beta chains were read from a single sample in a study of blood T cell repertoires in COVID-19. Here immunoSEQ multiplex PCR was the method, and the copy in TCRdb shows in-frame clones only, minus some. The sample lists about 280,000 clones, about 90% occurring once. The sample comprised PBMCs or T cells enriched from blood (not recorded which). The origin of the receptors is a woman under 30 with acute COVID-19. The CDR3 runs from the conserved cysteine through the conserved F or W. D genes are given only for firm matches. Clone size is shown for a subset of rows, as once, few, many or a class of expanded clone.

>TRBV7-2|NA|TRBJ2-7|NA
TGTGCCAGCAGCTCCCAGGCATCCTACGAGCAGTACTTC
CASSSQASYEQYF
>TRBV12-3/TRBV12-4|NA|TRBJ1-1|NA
TGTGCCAGCAGGTGGGACACAAACACTGAAGCTTTCTTT
CASRWDTNTEAFF
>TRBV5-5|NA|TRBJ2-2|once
TGTGCCAGCAGCTTATCCGGCGGGGAGCTGTTTTTT
CASSLSGGELFF
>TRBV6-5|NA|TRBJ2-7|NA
TGTGCCAGCAGTCAACGAAGCTCACACGAGCAGTACTTC
CASSQRSSHEQYF
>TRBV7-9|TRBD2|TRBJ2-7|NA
TGTGCCAGCAGCTTAGGGACTAGCGGGAGATCCCTTTCCTACGAGCAGTACTTC
CASSLGTSGRSLSYEQYF
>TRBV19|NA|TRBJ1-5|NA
TGTGCCAGTAGTATCGCGGGGGCAACCCAGCCCCAGCATTTT
CASSIAGATQPQHF
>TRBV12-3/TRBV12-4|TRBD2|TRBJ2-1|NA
TGTGCCAGCAGAACTAGCGGCAATGAGCAGTTCTTC
CASRTSGNEQFF
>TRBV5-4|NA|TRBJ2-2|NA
TGTGCCAGCAGCTTGGACGGGTTATTCACCGGGGAGCTGTTTTTT
CASSLDGLFTGELFF
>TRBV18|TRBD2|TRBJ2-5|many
TGTGCCAGCTCACCGGGACTAGCAGAGACCCAGTACTTC
CASSPGLAETQYF
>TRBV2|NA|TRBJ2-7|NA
TGTGCCAGCGTACCCTTATTTACTGTCTACGAGCAGTACTTC
CASVPLFTVYEQYF
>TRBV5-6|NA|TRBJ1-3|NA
TGTGCCAGCAGCTTATCCCCTTCGAGCTCTGGAAACACCATATATTTT
CASSLSPSSSGNTIYF
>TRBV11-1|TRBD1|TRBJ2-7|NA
TGTGCCAGCAGCTCACCGACAGGGGGTAACGAGCAGTACTTC
CASSSPTGGNEQYF
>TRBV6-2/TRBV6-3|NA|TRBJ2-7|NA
TGTGCCAGCAGTAGTCTAGCGAACACCTACGAGCAGTACTTC
CASSSLANTYEQYF
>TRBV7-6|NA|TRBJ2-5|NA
TGTGCCAGCAGCTTAATGGCGGCTAGAGAAGGGACCCAGTACTTC
CASSLMAAREGTQYF
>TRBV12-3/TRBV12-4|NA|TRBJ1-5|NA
TGTGCCAGCAGTTTACGGGAGGGTCAGCCCCAGCATTTT
CASSLREGQPQHF
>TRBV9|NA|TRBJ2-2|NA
TGTGCCAGCAGCCCAAGGTCCCGTGGGAGAGGCACCGGGGAGCTGTTTTTT
CASSPRSRGRGTGELFF
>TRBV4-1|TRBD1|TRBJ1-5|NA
TGCGCCAGCAGCCAAGAGGACAGGGCTCATCAGCCCCAGCATTTT
CASSQEDRAHQPQHF
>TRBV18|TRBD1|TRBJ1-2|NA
TGTGCCAGCTCACCCCCGGGACAGGGGGGGGATGGCTACACCTTC
CASSPPGQGGDGYTF
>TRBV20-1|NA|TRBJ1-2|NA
TGCAGTGCTAGAGACAATGGCTACACCTTC
CSARDNGYTF
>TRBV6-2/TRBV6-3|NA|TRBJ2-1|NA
TGTGCCAGCAGTCCAGACACAAATAACAATGAGCAGTTCTTC
CASSPDTNNNEQFF
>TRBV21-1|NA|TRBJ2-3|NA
TGTGCCAGCAGCAATTCCTCCCCGTCGGGTCCAGATACGCAGTATTTT
CASSNSSPSGPDTQYF
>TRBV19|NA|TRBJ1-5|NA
TGTGCCAGTAGTATCGGCCGGACTTTCAATCAGCCCCAGCATTTT
CASSIGRTFNQPQHF
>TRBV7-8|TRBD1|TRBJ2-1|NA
TGTGCCAGCAGCTTAGTACGGGGACAGCTGCTTGGTCTCGCCTCGTACAATGAGCAGTTCTTC
CASSLVRGQLLGLASYNEQFF
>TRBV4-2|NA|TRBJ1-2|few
TGTGCCAGCAGCCAAGATACCCGGGATGGCTACACCTTC
CASSQDTRDGYTF
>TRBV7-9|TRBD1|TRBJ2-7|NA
TGTGCCAGCAGCCCGGACAGGAGTTACGAGCAGTACTTC
CASSPDRSYEQYF
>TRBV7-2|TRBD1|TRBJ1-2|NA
TGTGCCAGCAGCCGGACAGGGAACGGTAACTATGGCTACACCTTC
CASSRTGNGNYGYTF
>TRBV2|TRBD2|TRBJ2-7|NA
TGTGCCAGCAGCCTGGTGGGGACTAGCGGTTACGAGCAGTACTTC
CASSLVGTSGYEQYF
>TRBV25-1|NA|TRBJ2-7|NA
TGTGCCAGCAGTGAATCACAGGGTGGGGCATACGAGCAGTACTTC
CASSESQGGAYEQYF
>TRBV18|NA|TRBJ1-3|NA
TGTGCCAGCTCACCTCTGGACATCTCTGGAAACACCATATATTTT
CASSPLDISGNTIYF
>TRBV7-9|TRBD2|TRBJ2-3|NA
TGTGCCAGCAGCTTACTTAGCGGGAGGGACACAGATACGCAGTATTTT
CASSLLSGRDTDTQYF
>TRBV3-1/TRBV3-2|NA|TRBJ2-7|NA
TGTGCCAGCAGCCCTCGGGAGTGGGGCTACGAGCAGTACTTC
CASSPREWGYEQYF
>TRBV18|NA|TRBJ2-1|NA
TGTGCCAGCTCACCTACCCTGCGACTAGTTGGAGATGAGCAGTTCTTC
CASSPTLRLVGDEQFF
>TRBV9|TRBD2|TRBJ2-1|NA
TGTGCCAGCAGCGTAGCTAGACTAGCGGGATTGGGTACGTTCTTC
CASSVARLAGLGTFF
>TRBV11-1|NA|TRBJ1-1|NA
TGTGCCAGCAGCTCACAGGGCGCGAACACTGAAGCTTTCTTT
CASSSQGANTEAFF
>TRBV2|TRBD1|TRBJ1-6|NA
TGTGCCAGCAAGGTGGGGGGACAGGGGAATTCACCCCTCCACTTT
CASKVGGQGNSPLHF
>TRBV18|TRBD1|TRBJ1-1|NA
TGTGCCAGCTCACCAGTCGGGACAGCTAACACTGAAGCTTTCTTT
CASSPVGTANTEAFF
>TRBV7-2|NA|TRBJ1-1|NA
TGTGCCAGCAGCTGGAGACCCAACACTGAAGCTTTCTTT
CASSWRPNTEAFF
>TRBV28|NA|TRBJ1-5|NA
TGTGCCAGCAGTTTTCGTGCGGGGGCCTTTGGCAATCAGCCCCAGCATTTT
CASSFRAGAFGNQPQHF
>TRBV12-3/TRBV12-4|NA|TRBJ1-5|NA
TGTGCCAGCAGTTTAACGGGGGCCCAGCATTTT
CASSLTGAQHF
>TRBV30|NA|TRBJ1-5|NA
TGTGCCTGGGGTCCCAGGGTTTCTGGACAGCCCCAGCATTTT
CAWGPRVSGQPQHF
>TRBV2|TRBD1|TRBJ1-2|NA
TGTGCCAGCAGACAGACAGGGGTCGGGTATGGCTACACCTTC
CASRQTGVGYGYTF
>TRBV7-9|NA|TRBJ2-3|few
TGTGCCAGCAGCTGGAGTACTTCAGATACGCAGTATTTT
CASSWSTSDTQYF
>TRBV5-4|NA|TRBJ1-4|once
TGTGCCAGCAGCGAGACTTCAACTAATGAAAAACTATTTTTT
CASSETSTNEKLFF
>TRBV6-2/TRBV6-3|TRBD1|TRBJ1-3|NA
TGTGCCAGCAGCACGACAGGGAATGGAAACACCATATATTTT
CASSTTGNGNTIYF
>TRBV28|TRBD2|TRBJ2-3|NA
TGTGCCAGCAGTACCAGGACTAGCGGCACAGATACGCAGTATTTT
CASSTRTSGTDTQYF
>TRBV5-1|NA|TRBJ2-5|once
TGCGCCAGCAGCTCCCAACAGGGGAGGCGAGGAGAGACCCAGTACTTC
CASSSQQGRRGETQYF